This entry concerns a single T cell receptor beta chain. The CDR3 consists of 17 residues. Germline CDR1 and CDR2: MNHEY and SMNVEV (reference sequence). V was clipped by 6 bases and J by 0 bases; unmatched bases: 7. The data are from a study of blood T cell repertoires in COVID-19. Authors' methods: Reference gene primer amplification yielded estimated nucleated cell counts. Method: immunoSEQ multiplex PCR; TCRdb's copy keeps in-frame clones and lacks some. The DNA was the basis for D and trimming; V, J and clone size are from that table. The sample yields approximately 100,000 clones, 80% to 90% seen once.

The chain is built from TRBV27 and TRBJ1-5, with TRBD1 identical over 11 bases. The TCR was taken from a woman over 75 with active COVID-19. The sample consisted of peripheral blood. CDR3 DNA sequence: TGTGCCAGCAGCCCGGGACAGGGGGTGTATAGCAATCAGCCCCAGCATTTT. It codes for CASSPGQGVYSNQPQHF.